These 29 T cell receptor beta chains share one sample of origin, sequenced in a study of naive and memory T cell subsets (TCRdb year 2017). The receptor library was made with UMI-ligation and nested PCR. Data came from an Illumina MiSeq. An equimolar mix of two oligonucleotides covering both TRBC1 and TRBC2 was used as the beta constant-region primer. TCRdb's own reprocessing of the public reads used fastp at Q25 and MiXCR and kept productive beta chains. Every entry covers one CDR3 protein and lists the most common genes and DNA from its rows. The sample contains 140,000 to 150,000 distinct CDR3 sequences, 15% to 20% of them found a single time. The ten largest make up roughly 0.13% of the sample. Sample: naive CD4+ T cells from blood. Taken with the paper, the label for cell subset or site translates to: naive T cells, CD45RA high CD27+. The receptor set was obtained from a human donor in good health.

This clonotype was observed a few times. The CDR3, as DNA: TGTGCCAGCAGCCACACAGGGGTGGATGAGCAGTTCTTC. Protein product: CASSHTGVDEQFF. V usage is TRBV7-2 and J usage is TRBJ2-1; 7 bases are shared with TRBD1. Germline V CDR1 and CDR2: SGHTA, FQGNSA. V lost 5 bases, J lost 8 bases, and 6 bases stayed unmatched. CDR3 length equals 13 residues. The full variable domain, with the rest looked up from reference TRBV7-2 and TRBJ2-1, is GAGVSQSPSNKVTEKGKDVELRCDPISGHTALYWYRQSLGQGLEFLIYFQGNSAPDKSGLPSDRFSAERTGGSVSTLTIQRTQQEDSAVYLCASSHTGVDEQFFGPGTRLTVL.

This clonotype has only a few counts. The chain links TRBV3-1 to TRBJ2-1; tentatively, D is TRBD1 or TRBD2 (6 bases each). The germline V gene has CDR1 LGHDT and CDR2 YNNKEL (reference sequence). CDR3 length: 14 residues. Trimming removed 0 bases from V and 6 bases from J, with 9 bases in between. The CDR3 reads CASSQEQGGNEQFF. The CDR3 DNA follows: TGTGCCAGCAGCCAAGAACAGGGAGGCAATGAGCAGTTCTTC.

The table lists this clonotype with a few counts. This chain joins TRBV7-9 and TRBJ2-2, with 8 bases lining up with TRBD1. V lost 3 bases to trimming and J lost 0 bases; unmatched junction nucleotides: 3. This CDR3 contains 16 residues. Germline CDR1 is SEHNR and CDR2 is FQNEAQ (reference sequence). The CDR3: CASSFKQGANTGELFF. The CDR3 DNA reads as TGTGCCAGCAGCTTTAAACAGGGGGCGAACACCGGGGAGCTGTTTTTT.

The rearrangement links TRBV30 to TRBJ1-2; TRBD1 aligns across 9 bases. The CDR3 runs 14 residues. V trimming: 4 bases; J trimming: 3 bases; junction bases outside the gene matches: 6. The germline CDR1 and CDR2 sequences are GTSNPN and SVGIG (reference sequence). CDR3 DNA: TGTGCCTGGAAACGTGGACAGGGGCACTATGGCTACACCTTC. It encodes CAWKRGQGHYGYTF.

The chain links TRBV7-2 to TRBJ2-5; D gene ambiguous. CDR1 and CDR2 (germline): SGHTA, FQGNSA. There are 16 residues in the CDR3. Trimming shortened V by 3 bases and J by 5 bases, and 19 bases separated the two germline ends. Here the CDR3 reads CASSFPTLIGGETQYF. CDR3 DNA sequence: TGTGCCAGCAGCTTCCCGACCCTTATCGGTGGCGAGACCCAGTACTTC.

V usage is TRBV7-2 and J usage is TRBJ2-7; tentative D call: TRBD2 (6 bases). The CDR3 extends over 14 amino acids. Germline CDR1 reads SGHTA; CDR2 reads FQGNSA. Trimming shortened V by 3 bases and J by 3 bases, and 12 bases separated the two germline ends. This chain's CDR3 is CASSFPGASYEQYF. Here the CDR3 DNA reads TGTGCCAGCAGCTTTCCGGGAGCGAGCTACGAGCAGTACTTC. The complete variable domain, with remaining parts taken from reference TRBV7-2 and TRBJ2-7, reads GAGVSQSPSNKVTEKGKDVELRCDPISGHTALYWYRQSLGQGLEFLIYFQGNSAPDKSGLPSDRFSAERTGGSVSTLTIQRTQQEDSAVYLCASSFPGASYEQYFGPGTRLTVT.

In this sample, this clonotype turned up a few times. V gene TRBV7-9 combines with J gene TRBJ2-2, with D perhaps assigned TRBD1 or TRBD2 (5 bases each). Trimming shortened V by 5 bases and J by 5 bases, and 15 bases separated the two germline ends. This CDR3 spans 15 amino acids. Germline CDR1 reads SEHNR; CDR2 reads FQNEAQ (reference sequence). The CDR3 protein is CASSGTGFVTGELFF. CDR3 nucleotides: TGTGCCAGCAGCGGGACCGGGTTCGTGACCGGGGAGCTGTTTTTT.

The chain joins TRBV2 to TRBJ2-2; TRBD2 aligns across 13 bases. The CDR3 runs 16 residues. The trim removed 4 bases at V and 1 base at J, leaving 0 bases unmatched. CDR1 is SNHLY and CDR2 is FYNNEI in the germline V gene. In nucleotides, the CDR3 is TGTGCCAGCAGTGGACTAGCGGGGGGGAACACCGGGGAGCTGTTTTTT. Amino acid sequence: CASSGLAGGNTGELFF.

This clonotype was observed a few times. This chain links TRBV5-1 with TRBJ1-2, with D possibly matching TRBD1 (5 bases). Trimming took off 3 bases at V and 7 bases at J, with 22 bases between the two ends. Germline lookup yields CDR1 SGHRS and CDR2 YFSETQ. CDR3 length equals 16 residues. The CDR3 DNA reads TGCGCCAGCAGCTCACGGGGGACGATCTCTCGTCGTGGCTACACCTTC. It encodes CASSSRGTISRRGYTF.

This clonotype was observed at least ten times. V is TRBV4-1 and J is TRBJ2-7, with D possibly matching TRBD2 (6 bases). Germline-derived CDR1 and CDR2 are MGHRA and YSYEKL. Trimming shortened V by 1 base and J by 7 bases, and 20 bases separated the two germline ends. The CDR3 covers 16 residues. CDR3 nucleotide sequence: TGCGCCAGCAGCCAAGGCGTGGACTACACCCTACTAGAGCAGTACTTC. Translating gives CASSQGVDYTLLEQYF.

The sample holds many counts of this clonotype. The rearrangement uses TRBV7-8 and TRBJ2-1; TRBD2 might be the D (6 bases). Germline V gene data show CDR1 as SGHVS and CDR2 as FQNEAQ. This CDR3 comprises 12 residues. With 5 bases removed from V and 8 bases from J, the gap between germline ends came to 10 bases. CDR3 region: CASSRGGDEQFF. CDR3 bases: TGTGCCAGCAGCCGGGGCGGGGATGAGCAGTTCTTC.

The chain employs TRBV3-1 and TRBJ2-2; TRBD2 matches at 7 bases. The CDR3 sequence is 13 residues long. Germline V gives CDR1 LGHDT, CDR2 YNNKEL (reference sequence). V shed 4 bases and J 6 bases; nucleotides not matched to a gene: 2. The CDR3 coding sequence is TGTGCCAGCAGCCTAACTAGCGCCGGGGAGCTGTTTTTT. It is translated as CASSLTSAGELFF.

This clonotype was found many times. The V call is TRBV3-1, the J call TRBJ2-1; 7 nucleotides line up with TRBD1. This CDR3 has 14 amino acids. From germline, CDR1 is LGHDT and CDR2 YNNKEL (reference sequence). With V trimmed by 5 bases and J by 10 bases, 11 bases remained unmatched. The CDR3 DNA is TGTGCCAGCAGCTACATGCCAGGGGGTTTCGAGCAGTTCTTC. This encodes CASSYMPGGFEQFF.

The chain joins TRBV5-4 to TRBJ2-2, with D maybe TRBD1 (6 bases). Trimming shortened V by 5 bases and J by 1 base, and 12 bases separated the two germline ends. CDR1 is SGHNT and CDR2 is YYREEE in the germline V gene (reference sequence). This CDR3 has 15 residues. CDR3 nucleotides: TGTGCCAGCAGTTCCGGGACAATGAACACCGGGGAGCTGTTTTTT. It translates to CASSSGTMNTGELFF.

The chain has TRBV10-1 and TRBJ2-1; 12 nucleotides match TRBD2. Germline V lookup: CDR1 WNHNN, CDR2 SYGVQD (reference sequence). V dropped 4 bases and J dropped 14; count of bases not matched to a gene: 6. The CDR3 has 13 amino acids. The CDR3 DNA sequence: TGCGCCAGCAGTGCCGGACTAGCGGGAACGGAGTTCTTC. Translated: CASSAGLAGTEFF.

This clonotype was found a few times. This rearrangement joins TRBV12-3 or TRBV12-4 to TRBJ2-7; either TRBD1 or TRBD2 may supply D (5 bases each). This CDR3 has 15 amino acids. Deletions cut 3 bases from V and 1 base from J, with 13 bases between. The chain's CDR3 is CASSFEGHPSYEQYF. In nucleotides, the CDR3 is TGTGCCAGCAGTTTCGAGGGGCACCCTTCCTACGAGCAGTACTTC.

The chain recombines TRBV9 with TRBJ2-1, with D perhaps TRBD2 (6 bases). The length of the CDR3 is 14 residues. V was shortened by 3 bases and J by 6 bases, with 13 bases between the two germline ends. Germline V gene data show CDR1 as SGDLS and CDR2 as YYNGEE. The CDR3 DNA sequence: TGTGCCAGCAGCGCCCCCACGGGAGCCAATGAGCAGTTCTTC. This gives the protein CASSAPTGANEQFF.

The gene calls are TRBV6-5 and TRBJ2-5; 10 bases align to TRBD2. This CDR3 has 14 amino acids. Trimming at V came to 6 bases and at J to 5 bases, leaving 6 bases not matched to a gene. The germline CDR1 and CDR2 sequences are MNHEY and SVGAGI. As DNA, the CDR3 is TGTGCCAGCAGCCCTAGCGGGAGACTTGAGACCCAGTACTTC. It yields the protein CASSPSGRLETQYF.

The chain uses TRBV5-5 and TRBJ1-5; D is unresolved. V was cut by 0 bases and J by 6 bases, with 10 bases left in between. The germline V gene encodes CDR1 SGHKS and CDR2 YYEKEE (reference sequence). The CDR3 is 14 amino acids. The CDR3 nucleotides are TGTGCCAGCAGCTTGGTGCCGGAAAGTCAGCCCCAGCATTTT. Translating gives CASSLVPESQPQHF.

V is TRBV7-9 and J is TRBJ2-5; D ambiguous. The V gene's germline CDR1 is SEHNR and CDR2 FQNEAQ (reference sequence). Trimming removed 2 bases from V and 2 bases from J, with 9 bases in between. CDR3 length: 14 residues. CDR3 coding DNA: TGTGCCAGCAGCTTAACCCTTTCTCAAGAGACCCAGTACTTC. Translation: CASSLTLSQETQYF.

V gene TRBV29-1 combines with J gene TRBJ1-1; possibly TRBD1 for D (6 bases). With 7 bases removed from V and 5 bases from J, the gap between germline ends came to 14 bases. The CDR3 spans 12 residues. Germline V gives CDR1 SQVTM, CDR2 ANQGSEA. The CDR3 region is CSANRVRTEAFF. CDR3 nucleotide sequence: TGCAGCGCCAACAGGGTAAGGACTGAAGCTTTCTTT.

The sample holds a few counts of this clonotype. The chain recombines TRBV6-5 with TRBJ2-7; 7 positions match TRBD1. V lost 5 bases and J lost 3; bases outside the gene matches: 4. CDR1 MNHEY and CDR2 SVGAGI come from the germline V gene. This CDR3 comprises 13 residues. The CDR3 spells CASSAGTVYEQYF. The CDR3 region has the DNA TGTGCCAGCAGTGCCGGGACAGTCTACGAGCAGTACTTC.

The chain combines TRBV6-5 with TRBJ1-5, with TRBD1 identical over 8 bases. V shed 6 bases, J shed 1 base, and the junction held 5 bases outside the gene matches. CDR3 length equals 15 residues. Germline V gives CDR1 MNHEY, CDR2 SVGAGI. CDR3 protein: CASSRGQGSNQPQHF. The CDR3 DNA reads as TGTGCCAGCAGCAGAGGACAGGGAAGCAATCAGCCCCAGCATTTT.

This clonotype was detected many times. The V and J genes are TRBV24-1 and TRBJ1-4, with D unresolved. CDR3 length: 15 residues. V was clipped by 3 bases and J by 7 bases, with 14 bases between them. Germline CDR1 is KGHDR and CDR2 is SFDVKD. CDR3 region: CATSDRAGGGEKLFF. The CDR3 region has the DNA TGTGCCACCAGTGATAGGGCAGGCGGAGGTGAAAAACTGTTTTTT.

This chain connects TRBV6-2 or TRBV6-3 to TRBJ2-6, with D possibly TRBD1 on 6 matching bases. The CDR3 contains 14 residues. Trimming left V 7 bases short and J 1 base short, with 8 bases between. Per the germline V gene, CDR1 is MNHEY and CDR2 is SVGEGT. CDR3 DNA sequence: TGTGCCAGCATTACAGGGTCTGGGGCCAACGTCCTGACTTTC. It specifies CASITGSGANVLTF.

This clonotype has at least ten counts. The rearrangement joins TRBV10-3 to TRBJ2-6, with 7 bases lining up with TRBD1. Germline CDR1 reads ENHRY; CDR2 reads SYGVKD. J gave up 0 bases and V 6 bases, and 5 bases lay outside the gene matches. This CDR3 is 16 amino acids long. The CDR3 sequence is CAISRTGTSGANVLTF. The CDR3 nucleotides are TGTGCCATCAGCCGGACAGGAACCTCTGGGGCCAACGTCCTGACTTTC.

CDR3 loop: CSVRTSGRGEQFF. The CDR3 DNA reads TGCAGCGTTCGAACTAGCGGGAGAGGCGAGCAGTTCTTC. This chain links TRBV29-1 with TRBJ2-1, with 11 bases that match TRBD2. The V gene's germline CDR1 is SQVTM and CDR2 ANQGSEA. V trimming: 5 bases; J trimming: 10 bases; junction bases outside the gene matches: 7. The CDR3 totals 13 residues.

This chain links TRBV10-3 with TRBJ1-2; 12 bases line up with TRBD1. Germline CDR1 ENHRY, CDR2 SYGVKD. The CDR3 length is 16 residues. The junction had 8 bases not matched to a gene; V was cut back by 3 bases and J by 6 bases. The CDR3 nucleotides are TGTGCCATCAGTGATCAAGGGACAGGGGGCGCGGATGGCTACACCTTC. Its protein is CAISDQGTGGADGYTF.

This clonotype was seen many times. V and J are TRBV25-1 and TRBJ2-3; D is ambiguous. V was trimmed by 1 base and J by 0 bases, leaving 8 bases between them. CDR1 and CDR2 from the germline V gene are MGHDK and SYGVNS. The CDR3 extends over 15 amino acids. The CDR3 sequence: CASSESGPSTDTQYF. The CDR3 DNA follows: TGTGCCAGCAGTGAATCCGGCCCGAGCACAGATACGCAGTATTTT. The full variable domain, completed using reference TRBV25-1 and TRBJ2-3, is EADIYQTPRYLVIGTGKKITLECSQTMGHDKMYWYQQDPGMELHLIHYSYGVNSTEKGDLSSESTVSRIRTEHFPLTLESARPSHTSQYLCASSESGPSTDTQYFGPGTRLTVL.